These 22 T cell receptor beta chains came from one sample sequenced in a study of vaccination and CD4 T cells after COVID-19. Treatment of the sample: 10-day PBMC culture with coronavirus spike peptide pools or control peptides (ViraFEST assay). Antigen specificity for these receptors is unknown. The Oncomine TCR Beta short-read assay sequenced DNA from cultured CD4+ T cells. Using its own MiXCR run on the PCR reads, TCRdb lists one record per CDR3 protein. This sample has about 4,200 distinct CDR3 sequences, with about 20% found just once. Sequencing used CD4+ T cells from blood, cultured in vitro. Receptor source: a human donor who had recovered from COVID-19.

This sequence joins TRBV6-5 and TRBJ2-5; either TRBD1 or TRBD2 may fit D (6 bases each). Trimming left V 3 bases short and J 4 bases short, with 9 bases between. The CDR3 sequence is 13 residues long. CDR1 and CDR2 (germline): MNHEY, SVGAGI. Written as DNA, the CDR3 is TGTGCCAGCAGTTATTCGGGGGCAGAGACCCAGTACTTC. Encoded protein: CASSYSGAETQYF.

The gene calls are TRBV12-3 or TRBV12-4 and TRBJ1-2, with 8 bases fitting TRBD1. The length of the CDR3 is 16 residues. The V and J ends lost 4 bases and 3 bases, in that order; junction bases with no gene match: 10. The DNA of the CDR3 is TGTGCCAGCAGTTCCCTCCTACAGGGGGGGTACTATGGCTACACCTTC. This codes for CASSSLLQGGYYGYTF.

Concerning this clonotype itself: A much larger clone differs by one base, so this may be a read error. V is TRBV11-3 and J is TRBJ2-1; unclear D gene. CDR1 is SGHNT, CDR2 YENEEA, per germline. The CDR3 has 13 amino acids. The CDR3 sequence is CANSLNLRNEQFF. The CDR3 nucleotides are TGTGCCAACAGCTTGAACTTGAGGAATGAGCAGTTCTTC.

J is TRBJ2-7 and V is TRBV12-5; D remains ambiguous. The V end lost 5 bases, the J end lost 3 bases, and 8 bases lay between the germline ends. Germline V gene data show CDR1 as LGHNT and CDR2 as FRNRAP. This CDR3 is 12 amino acids long. The CDR3 sequence is CASGPLVYEQYF. Written as DNA, the CDR3 is TGTGCTAGTGGTCCTCTCGTCTACGAGCAGTACTTC.

Comment on this clonotype: A much bigger clone sits one base away, suggesting this may be a read error. The chain has TRBV10-3 and TRBJ2-5; D unresolved. Germline CDR1 is ENHRY and CDR2 is SYGVKD. The CDR3 has 14 residues. The CDR3 region has the DNA TGTGCCATCAGTGAGTCGAACGGGCTGGAGACCCAGTGCTTC. Encoded protein: CAISESNGLETQCF.

This clonotype qualifies as medium-sized. The CDR3 DNA sequence: TGTGCCAGCAGCTTAGTGGCAGATACGCAGTATTTT. Its protein product is CASSLVADTQYF. The rearrangement joins TRBV7-9 to TRBJ2-3; D not certain. V lost 1 base to trimming and J lost 4 bases, with 3 bases between them. This CDR3 is 12 amino acids long. Germline V gene data show CDR1 as SEHNR and CDR2 as FQNEAQ (reference sequence).

This clonotype was found a few times. The chain joins TRBV6-1 to TRBJ2-5; no clear D gene. There are 14 residues in the CDR3. Germline-derived CDR1 and CDR2 are MNHNS and SASEGT. Trimming removed 5 bases from V and 4 bases from J, with 14 bases in between. The CDR3 loop is CASSPTSLGETQYF. The DNA for the CDR3 is TGTGCCAGCAGTCCGACCAGTCTTGGAGAGACCCAGTACTTC.

This clonotype was observed a handful of times. The V gene is TRBV6-1, the J gene TRBJ2-6; D possibly uses TRBD1 or TRBD2 (6 bases each). Germline CDR1 and CDR2: MNHNS and SASEGT. V was pared by 6 bases and J by 2 bases, with 26 bases between. This CDR3 comprises 20 residues. The CDR3 here is CASRGGSEIRQTAGANVLTF. DNA of the CDR3: TGTGCCAGCAGAGGGGGGAGTGAGATTCGACAAACCGCTGGGGCCAACGTCCTGACTTTC.

As to this clonotype: Mismatch with germline at one junction end may stem from a read error. CDR3 nucleotide sequence: TGTGCCAGCAGTCGCGGGCAGGGGGTGTGGGCCTTC. It yields the protein CASSRGQGVWAF. This chain uses TRBV12-3 or TRBV12-4 with TRBJ1-2, with 7 bases that match TRBD1. The CDR3 length is 12 residues.

This clonotype occurred a few times. This chain connects TRBV19 to TRBJ1-3, with unresolved D. The germline V gene has CDR1 LNHDA and CDR2 SQIVND (reference sequence). V was pared by 7 bases and J by 4 bases, with 8 bases between. The CDR3 spans 12 residues. The CDR3 nucleotides are TGTGCCAGTACACTGAGCGGAAACACCATATATTTT. Encoded protein: CASTLSGNTIYF.

This clonotype was seen more than once but under ten times. The rearrangement uses TRBV19 and TRBJ1-4; D is uncertain. The germline CDR1 and CDR2 sequences are LNHDA and SQIVND (reference sequence). There are 11 residues in the CDR3. V was pared by 3 bases and J by 8 bases, with 4 bases between. The CDR3 protein is CASSIREKLFF. DNA of the CDR3: TGTGCCAGTAGTATTCGCGAAAAACTGTTTTTT.

By sample share, this clonotype is medium-sized. This sequence joins TRBV6-1 and TRBJ1-2; TRBD1 might be the D (6 bases). The CDR3 sequence is 13 residues long. Germline V CDR1 and CDR2: MNHNS, SASEGT. V was trimmed by 10 bases and J by 6 bases, leaving 18 bases between them. CDR3 in amino acids: CATLRGGTHGYTF. The CDR3 DNA is TGTGCCACCCTACGGGGGGGCACTCATGGCTACACCTTC.

This chain joins TRBV9 and TRBJ1-6, with 8 bases aligning to TRBD1. The CDR3 spans 14 residues. The ends lost 5 bases at V and 7 bases at J; junction bases unmatched: 5. Germline V gene lookup returns CDR1 SGDLS and CDR2 YYNGEE. CDR3 in DNA: TGTGCCAGCAGAGGACAGGGAGGAAATTCACCCCTCCACTTT. Its protein product is CASRGQGGNSPLHF. The entire variable domain, with the rest obtained from reference TRBV9 and TRBJ1-6, is as follows: DSGVTQTPKHLITATGQRVTLRCSPRSGDLSVYWYQQSLDQGLQFLIQYYNGEERAKGNILERFSAQQFPDLHSELNLSSLELGDSALYFCASRGQGGNSPLHFGNGTRLTVT.

The chain is built from TRBV2 and TRBJ1-6, with TRBD1 matching 9 bases. This CDR3 spans 12 amino acids. The V segment lost 9 bases and the J segment 7 bases; nucleotides outside the gene matches: 1. Germline assignment: CDR1 SNHLY and CDR2 FYNNEI. The CDR3 is CARGTGNSPLHF. In DNA form, the CDR3 reads TGTGCCAGAGGGACAGGGAATTCACCCCTCCACTTT.

Only a few counts were recorded for this clonotype. This rearrangement joins TRBV7-9 to TRBJ1-4, with D tentatively TRBD1 (5 bases). Trimming pared 1 base from V and 7 bases from J, leaving 13 bases between. Looked up from germline, CDR1 is SEHNR and CDR2 is FQNEAQ (reference sequence). This CDR3 comprises 15 residues. The CDR3 sequence: CASSLVEGLGEKLFF. CDR3 sequence (DNA): TGTGCCAGCAGCTTAGTTGAGGGGCTTGGTGAAAAACTGTTTTTT.

Notes on this clonotype: The junction departs from the called germline gene at one end, perhaps through a read error. The gene calls are TRBV2 and TRBJ2-2; 8 bases align to TRBD1. Germline V CDR1 and CDR2: SNHLY, FYNNEI. This CDR3 contains 15 residues. The CDR3 bases are TGTGCCAGCAGAGCGACAGGGGCGAACACCGGGGAGCTGTCTTTT. Translation gives CASRATGANTGELSF.

Sample share makes this clonotype medium-sized. This chain uses TRBV6-1 with TRBJ1-5, with a possible D match to TRBD1 (6 bases). Trimming took off 3 bases at V and 7 bases at J, with 10 bases between the two ends. Germline assignment: CDR1 MNHNS and CDR2 SASEGT. There are 13 residues in the CDR3. The CDR3 DNA reads TGTGCCAGCAGTGAGAGAGGGGGACAGCCCCAGCATTTT. This sequence encodes CASSERGGQPQHF.

The chain recombines TRBV6-1 with TRBJ2-2; D may be TRBD1 (5 bases). The germline gives CDR1 MNHNS, CDR2 SASEGT. Trimming pared 3 bases from V and 7 bases from J, leaving 9 bases between. The CDR3 has 13 amino acids. CDR3 sequence: CASSEVGLGELFF. The CDR3, as DNA: TGTGCCAGCAGTGAGGTGGGGCTCGGGGAGCTGTTTTTT.

The table lists this clonotype with a few counts. The chain links TRBV7-8 to TRBJ1-1; D not certain. CDR3 size: 14 residues. V dropped 5 bases and J dropped 1 base, with 11 bases sitting between them. Germline V gives CDR1 SGHVS, CDR2 FQNEAQ. The CDR3 bases are TGTGCCAGCAGCCCGCGGGAGGGGAACACTGAAGCTTTCTTT. Protein sequence: CASSPREGNTEAFF. Together with reference TRBV7-8 and TRBJ1-1, the CDR3 gives the full variable domain: GAGVSQSPRYKVAKRGQDVALRCDPISGHVSLFWYQQALGQGPEFLTYFQNEAQLDKSGLPSDRFFAERPEGSVSTLKIQRTQQEDSAVYLCASSPREGNTEAFFGQGTRLTVV.

The chain uses TRBV7-9 and TRBJ2-1, with 11 bases that match TRBD2. V was pared by 0 bases and J by 8 bases, with 6 bases of the junction left unmatched. In germline, CDR1 is SEHNR, CDR2 FQNEAQ (reference sequence). The CDR3 sequence is 16 residues long. The CDR3 DNA reads as TGTGCCAGCAGCTTAGCGCAGGGACTAGCGGTGCATGAGCAGTTCTTC. Its protein is CASSLAQGLAVHEQFF.

This chain links TRBV20-1 with TRBJ2-1; TRBD1 might be the D (6 bases). V lost 0 bases and J lost 4, with 16 bases in between. This CDR3 is built from 16 residues. Germline V gene sequence: CDR1 DFQATT, CDR2 SNEGSKA (reference sequence). The CDR3 loop reads CSARDRQGSNYNEQFF. The CDR3, as DNA: TGCAGTGCTAGAGATCGGCAGGGGTCTAATTACAATGAGCAGTTCTTC.

The chain uses TRBV30 and TRBJ2-3, with a tentative D call TRBD2 (6 bases). This CDR3 contains 14 residues. The V gene lost 1 base and the J gene lost 0 bases, with 8 bases spanning the gap. Looked up from germline, CDR1 is GTSNPN and CDR2 is SVGIG (reference sequence). The CDR3, as DNA: TGTGCCTGGAGTGAGGGACTTAGCACAGATACGCAGTATTTT. Protein sequence: CAWSEGLSTDTQYF.